The source of this TCR beta chain is a study of blood T cell repertoires in COVID-19. Assay used: immunoSEQ multiplex PCR; TCRdb lists only in-frame clones, some missing. The sample records roughly 67,000 clones, approximately 88% being singletons. CDR3 length: 14 amino acids. The germline CDR1 and CDR2 sequences are SGHKS and YYEKEE (reference sequence). Trimming removed 5 bases at V and 2 bases at J, with 10 bases between. The rearrangement links TRBV5-5 to TRBJ1-4; unclear D gene. Sequenced input: peripheral blood. This sequence was found in a woman between 55 and 75 years old with acute or convalescent COVID-19. CDR3 bases: TGTGCCAGCAGTCCTCAGGCTACTAATGAAAAACTGTTTTTT. Encoded protein: CASSPQATNEKLFF.